This TCR beta chain was documented in a study of T cells in Graves' hyperthyroidism and ophthalmopathy. This clonotype was counted once. A read error may produce the germline difference seen at one junction end. 9.5 to 10 ml fresh peripheral blood yielded the PBMCs. Amplification yielded TCR beta CDR3 regions, with RNA transcripts as the source. The HTBI primer set was used in a first-round RT-PCR of the TCR CDR3. From the multiplex PCR reads, TCRdb called clonotypes with MiXCR, one entry per CDR3 protein. This table has around 250,000 distinct CDR3 sequences, more than 12% appearing once. The CDR3 extends over 13 amino acids. CDR1 is GTSNPN, CDR2 SVGIG, per germline (reference sequence).

The source is a woman in her 40s with Graves' hyperthyroidism that later progressed to Graves' ophthalmopathy. This rearrangement joins TRBV30 to TRBJ1-2, with D maybe TRBD1 (6 bases). The sample comprised blood. The CDR3 nucleotides read TGTGCCTTCCCAAAACCGGGACACGGTGGCCACACCTTC. Residues: CAFPKPGHGGHTF.